This passage covers 10 T cell receptor beta chains from one sample sequenced in a study of persistence of HIV-infected CD4 T cells. This was the immunoSEQ version 4 assay in survey mode. Sequencing used immunoSEQ multiplex PCR; TCRdb keeps in-frame clones, though not all of them. The sample has 30,000 to 35,000 clones, 80% to 90% seen once. Cells were stimulated with overlapping HIV-1 Gag 15-mer peptides. Sorted nonresponding memory CD4+ T cells were CD40L-negative, CD69-negative, CD45RO-high. Their antigens are not known. The specimen was CD4+ T cells sorted from PBMCs after approximately 19-hour stimulation, collected from a patient who received antiretroviral therapy. Source of these receptors: an adult woman with HIV who was CMV-seropositive.

This clone was seen more than once but under ten times. The rearrangement joins TRBV5-4 to TRBJ1-4; tentatively, D is TRBD1 (6 bases). Germline CDR1 and CDR2: SGHNT and YYREEE (reference sequence). V was trimmed by 3 bases and J by 0 bases, leaving 15 bases between them. The CDR3 is made up of 17 amino acids. CDR3 sequence (DNA): TGTGCCAGCAGCTCCGGAGGCGGGGGCGCAACTAATGAAAAACTGTTTTTT. The encoded protein is CASSSGGGGATNEKLFF.

The V call is TRBV28, the J call TRBJ1-5; no reliable D call. Germline values: CDR1 MDHEN, CDR2 SYDVKM. The CDR3 is made up of 14 amino acids. Trimming took off 6 bases at V and 4 bases at J, with 13 bases between the two ends. CDR3 protein: CASRGREWNQPQHF. The CDR3 region has the DNA TGTGCCAGCAGGGGGAGAGAATGGAATCAGCCCCAGCATTTT.

This clone was seen a handful of times. The chain employs TRBV6-4 and TRBJ1-1; D ambiguous. The CDR3 totals 13 residues. V was cut by 4 bases and J by 1 base, with 7 bases left in between. Per the germline V gene, CDR1 is MRHNA and CDR2 is SNTAGT. The CDR3 loop is CASSADRNTEAFF. The CDR3 DNA follows: TGTGCCAGCAGTGCAGATCGGAACACTGAAGCTTTCTTT.

The chain couples TRBV5-1 to TRBJ2-1, with TRBD2 matching 8 bases. The trim removed 4 bases at V and 4 bases at J, leaving 7 bases unmatched. Germline values: CDR1 SGHRS, CDR2 YFSETQ. CDR3 length equals 15 residues. Here the CDR3 DNA reads TGCGCCAGCAGCGGGGGGAGCGGGGGATACAATGAGCAGTTCTTC. Translation gives CASSGGSGGYNEQFF.

There are a few counts of this clone. This chain joins TRBV3-1 (or the pseudogene TRBV3-2) and TRBJ1-2, with a weak D call TRBD1 (6 bases). The germline V gene has CDR1 LGHDT and CDR2 YNNKEL (reference sequence). CDR3 length: 15 amino acids. V was trimmed by 1 base and J by 5 bases, leaving 14 bases between them. Here the CDR3 DNA reads TGTGCCAGCAGCCAAGCCGACAGGTTTGGGTATGGCTACACCTTC. Amino acids: CASSQADRFGYGYTF.

This sequence joins TRBV13 and TRBJ2-1; perhaps TRBD2 as D (6 bases). V was pared by 5 bases and J by 7 bases, with 24 bases between. CDR3 length: 17 residues. Germline CDR1 PRHDT, CDR2 FYEKMQ (reference sequence). CDR3 in DNA: TGTGCCAGCAGCCAACCCTTGGGACTTGCCATCGGAAATGAGCAGTTCTTC. Its translation: CASSQPLGLAIGNEQFF.

The CDR3 DNA reads as TGTGCCAGCAGCCCTACTAGCGGGAGGAGCACAGATACGCAGTATTTT. As protein: CASSPTSGRSTDTQYF. The J gene is TRBJ2-3, the V gene TRBV7-8, with 12 bases fitting TRBD2. The CDR3 totals 16 residues. V shed 5 bases, J shed 0 bases, and the junction held 3 bases outside the gene matches. Per germline, CDR1 SGHVS and CDR2 FQNEAQ.

The CDR3 loop reads CASSLGTGYTGELFF. CDR3 bases: TGTGCCAGCAGCTTAGGGACAGGGTATACCGGGGAGCTGTTTTTT. This chain connects TRBV7-2 to TRBJ2-2; 8 bases match TRBD1. The CDR3 runs 15 residues. V lost 1 base and J lost 5; bases outside the gene matches: 3. Germline V gene sequence: CDR1 SGHTA, CDR2 FQGNSA. The complete variable domain, with remaining parts taken from reference TRBV7-2 and TRBJ2-2, reads GAGVSQSPSNKVTEKGKDVELRCDPISGHTALYWYRQSLGQGLEFLIYFQGNSAPDKSGLPSDRFSAERTGGSVSTLTIQRTQQEDSAVYLCASSLGTGYTGELFFGEGSRLTVL.

CDR3: CASSLYRDTEAFF. For the CDR3, the DNA is TGTGCCAGCAGCTTATATCGGGACACTGAAGCTTTCTTT. The rearrangement links TRBV7-9 to TRBJ1-1; no firm D call. Germline V gives CDR1 SEHNR, CDR2 FQNEAQ (reference sequence). V was trimmed by 2 bases and J by 3 bases, leaving 7 bases between them. The CDR3 consists of 13 residues. The whole variable domain, filled in from reference TRBV7-9 and TRBJ1-1, reads DTGVSQNPRHKITKRGQNVTFRCDPISEHNRLYWYRQTLGQGPEFLTYFQNEAQLEKSRLLSDRFSAERPKGSFSTLEIQRTEQGDSAMYLCASSLYRDTEAFFGQGTRLTVV.

V is TRBV30 and J is TRBJ1-3; D possibly corresponds to TRBD1 (5 bases). The V and J ends lost 4 bases and 0 bases respectively, with 16 bases between them. CDR1 GTSNPN and CDR2 SVGIG come from the germline V gene (reference sequence). The CDR3 consists of 16 residues. DNA for the CDR3: TGTGCCTGGACGGACACACTAAGGAGCTCTGGAAACACCATATATTTT. Translating it yields CAWTDTLRSSGNTIYF.